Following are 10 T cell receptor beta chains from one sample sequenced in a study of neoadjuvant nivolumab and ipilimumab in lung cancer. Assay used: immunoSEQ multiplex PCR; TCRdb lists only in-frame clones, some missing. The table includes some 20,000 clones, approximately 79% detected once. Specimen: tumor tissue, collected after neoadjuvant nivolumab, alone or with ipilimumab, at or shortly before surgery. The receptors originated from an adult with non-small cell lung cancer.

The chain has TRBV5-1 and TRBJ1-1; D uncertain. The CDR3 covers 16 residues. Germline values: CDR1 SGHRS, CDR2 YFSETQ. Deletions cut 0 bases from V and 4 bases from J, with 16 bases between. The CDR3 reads CASSLAQVPWGTEAFF. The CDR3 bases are TGCGCCAGCAGCTTGGCCCAGGTCCCGTGGGGCACTGAAGCTTTCTTT.

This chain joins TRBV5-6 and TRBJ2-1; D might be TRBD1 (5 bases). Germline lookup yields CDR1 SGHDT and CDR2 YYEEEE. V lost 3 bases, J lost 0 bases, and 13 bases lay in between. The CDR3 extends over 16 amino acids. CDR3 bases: TGTGCCAGCAGCTCTTTCAGGGTGAGCTCCTACAATGAGCAGTTCTTC. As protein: CASSSFRVSSYNEQFF.

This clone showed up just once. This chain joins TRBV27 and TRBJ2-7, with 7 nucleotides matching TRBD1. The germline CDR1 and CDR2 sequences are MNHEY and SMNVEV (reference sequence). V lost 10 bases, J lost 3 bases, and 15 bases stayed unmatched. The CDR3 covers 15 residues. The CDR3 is CATEHRGGLVYEQYF. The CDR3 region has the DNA TGTGCCACCGAACACAGGGGCGGGTTGGTCTACGAGCAGTACTTC.

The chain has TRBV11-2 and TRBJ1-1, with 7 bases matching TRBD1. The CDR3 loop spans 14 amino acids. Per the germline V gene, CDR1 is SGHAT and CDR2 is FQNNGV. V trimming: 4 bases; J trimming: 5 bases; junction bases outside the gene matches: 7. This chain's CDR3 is CASSYRTGETEAFF. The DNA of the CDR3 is TGTGCCAGCAGCTACCGCACAGGGGAAACTGAAGCTTTCTTT. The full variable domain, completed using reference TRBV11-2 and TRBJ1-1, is EAGVAQSPRYKIIEKRQSVAFWCNPISGHATLYWYQQILGQGPKLLIQFQNNGVVDDSQLPKDRFSAERLKGVDSTLKIQPAKLEDSAVYLCASSYRTGETEAFFGQGTRLTVV.

In DNA, the CDR3 is TGTGCCAGCAGCCCGGACAGGGTCGGGGACAATGAGCAGTTCTTC. Translating gives CASSPDRVGDNEQFF. The chain couples TRBV11-2 to TRBJ2-1; 8 bases agree with TRBD1. V was clipped by 5 bases and J by 5 bases; unmatched bases: 8. The length of the CDR3 is 15 residues. Germline CDR1 SGHAT, CDR2 FQNNGV.

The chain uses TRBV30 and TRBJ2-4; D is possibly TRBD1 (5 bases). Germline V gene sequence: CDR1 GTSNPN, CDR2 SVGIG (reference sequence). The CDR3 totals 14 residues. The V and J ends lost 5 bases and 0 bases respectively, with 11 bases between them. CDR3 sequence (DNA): TGTGCCTGGGAGAAGGGGAAAGCCAAAAACATTCAGTACTTC. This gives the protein CAWEKGKAKNIQYF.

The CDR3 bases are TGTGCCAGCTCACAGGCGCAGTTGACTAGCACAGATACGCAGTATTTT. This sequence encodes CASSQAQLTSTDTQYF. V is TRBV18 and J is TRBJ2-3; no clear D gene. Trimming removed 4 bases at V and 0 bases at J, with 14 bases between. Germline lookup yields CDR1 KGHSH and CDR2 LQKENI. CDR3 length: 16 amino acids.

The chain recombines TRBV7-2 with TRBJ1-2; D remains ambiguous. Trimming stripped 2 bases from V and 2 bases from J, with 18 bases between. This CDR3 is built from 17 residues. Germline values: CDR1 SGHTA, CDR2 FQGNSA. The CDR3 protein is CASSLTPGSKGNYGYTF. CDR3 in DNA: TGTGCCAGCAGCTTAACCCCGGGGAGTAAAGGGAACTATGGCTACACCTTC.

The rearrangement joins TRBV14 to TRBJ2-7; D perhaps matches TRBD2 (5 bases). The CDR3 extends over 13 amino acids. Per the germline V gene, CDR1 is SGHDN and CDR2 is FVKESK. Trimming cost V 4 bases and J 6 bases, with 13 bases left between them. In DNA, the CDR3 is TGTGCCAGCAGCCCCACGCAACGGGGCGAGCAGTACTTC. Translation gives CASSPTQRGEQYF.

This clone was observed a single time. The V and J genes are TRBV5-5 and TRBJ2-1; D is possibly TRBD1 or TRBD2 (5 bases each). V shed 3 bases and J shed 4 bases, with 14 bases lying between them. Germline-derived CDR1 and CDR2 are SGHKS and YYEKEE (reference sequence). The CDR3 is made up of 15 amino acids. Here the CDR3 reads CASSSRGAAYNEQFF. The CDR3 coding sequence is TGTGCCAGCAGCTCCCGAGGGGCCGCATACAATGAGCAGTTCTTC.